This T cell receptor (beta chain) was retrieved from a study of blood T cell repertoires in COVID-19. Study-wide background: The United States, Italy and Spain supplied acute and convalescent COVID-19 samples. In each case, the material was cDNA or gDNA derived from T cells, B-cell-depleted T cells, or PBMCs.

The CDR3 runs to 12 residues. V lost 5 bases and J 8 bases, leaving 13 bases between the germline ends. CDR1 and CDR2 (germline): SQVTM, ANQGSEA. Original processing methods: Using reference gene primer amplification, nucleated cell counts were estimated. TCRdb's copy holds only in-frame clones and misses some; the assay was immunoSEQ multiplex PCR. V, J and clone size are those of that table, while D and trimming were read from the DNA. This table has over 200,000 clones, about four fifths appearing once. The source material was peripheral blood. V is TRBV29-1 and J is TRBJ2-1; D unresolved. This receptor was obtained from a woman in her 40s with active or convalescent COVID-19. In nucleotides, the CDR3 is TGCAGCGTTCAGGTCAGCCGGCATGAGCAGTTCTTC. As protein: CSVQVSRHEQFF.